Sequencing of this T cell receptor (beta chain) was carried out in a study of sequential checkpoint blockade in melanoma. The table lists this clone with a few counts. Germline CDR1 SGHNT, CDR2 YENEEA. The V gene end was trimmed by 1 base and the J gene end by 4 bases; junction bases not matched to a gene: 7. The CDR3 is made up of 15 amino acids. Produced via immunoSEQ multiplex PCR; TCRdb's table is partial and in-frame only. This table has some 6,200 clones, 20% to 30% appearing once. The treatment was: randomized to nivolumab then ipilimumab (arm A) or the reverse (arm B). The sequence derives from a human donor with melanoma. V and J are TRBV11-3 and TRBJ2-7; the match to TRBD2 covers 7 bases. Specimen: tumor tissue (inferred from file names), collected from a patient given nivolumab and ipilimumab in sequence. Here the CDR3 DNA reads TGTGCCAGCAGCTTAGGCCTAGCGGTGGAGTACGAGCAGTACTTC. Encoded protein: CASSLGLAVEYEQYF.